The 4 T cell receptor beta chains below all came from one sample that was sequenced in a study of OX40 agonist ivuxolimab in advanced cancers. Using immunoSEQ multiplex PCR, the repertoire was profiled, and TCRdb retains in-frame clones only, with some absent. The sample lists about 77,000 clones, about 90% seen once, with around 2.6% in the top ten. This material consisted of CD4+ or CD8+ T cells sorted from blood, taken in a trial of the OX40 agonist ivuxolimab. The receptor set was obtained from an adult with an advanced solid tumor such as melanoma, head and neck, liver or kidney cancer.

This chain uses TRBV29-1 with TRBJ2-7, with D hard to call. Trimming cost V 7 bases and J 0 bases, with 16 bases left between them. Germline V gene lookup returns CDR1 SQVTM and CDR2 ANQGSEA. The length of the CDR3 is 14 residues. The CDR3, as DNA: TGCAGCGCCGCCGCCGACGGCCTCTCCTACGAGCAGTACTTC. Translated: CSAAADGLSYEQYF.

The chain combines TRBV13 with TRBJ1-2; TRBD1 aligns across 7 bases. V was pared by 5 bases and J by 8 bases, with 14 bases of the junction left unmatched. In germline, CDR1 is PRHDT, CDR2 FYEKMQ (reference sequence). The CDR3 is made up of 15 amino acids. The CDR3 DNA follows: TGTGCCAGCAGCCCCAACCCGACAGGGCTGGGGGGCTACACCTTC. This gives the protein CASSPNPTGLGGYTF.

V and J are TRBV28 and TRBJ2-3; the match to TRBD2 covers 10 bases. Losses at the gene ends were 3 bases for V and 1 base for J; bases not matched to a gene: 7. The CDR3 has 17 residues. CDR1 and CDR2 from the germline V gene are MDHEN and SYDVKM. The CDR3, as DNA: TGTGCCAGCAGTTTTTTCAGGACTAGCGGACGCACAGATACGCAGTATTTT. It yields the protein CASSFFRTSGRTDTQYF.

The chain uses TRBV2 and TRBJ2-5, with D unresolved. Germline V gene lookup returns CDR1 SNHLY and CDR2 FYNNEI. CDR3 size: 13 residues. V lost 8 bases, J lost 5 bases, and 15 bases lay in between. CDR3 coding DNA: TGTGCCAGCGGTGTTGGAAGAAGGGAGACCCAGTACTTC. Protein product: CASGVGRRETQYF.